The rows below give T cell receptor beta chains drawn from one sample of a study of neoadjuvant anti-PD-1 for oral cavity cancer. Clones were read by immunoSEQ multiplex PCR, and TCRdb kept only the in-frame ones, dropping some. The sample lists around 21,000 clones; roughly 45% were seen once. The sample here was tumor tissue, taken after nivolumab (anti-PD-1) treatment. All receptors come from a person aged 35 to 85 with oral cavity squamous cell carcinoma. Each CDR3 is given with its conserved first and last residue. A D gene is named only where the DNA matches it firmly. Only part of the rows carry a size: once, few, many, or a class if the clone is expanded.

CASSFAGKDGYTF	TGTGCCAGCAGTTTCGCGGGGAAGGATGGCTACACCTTC	TRBV28	TRBJ1-2	medium-sized	-
CASSHRDRVYNEQFF	TGTGCCAGCAGTCACCGGGACAGGGTTTACAATGAGCAGTTCTTC	TRBV28	TRBJ2-1	-	TRBD1
CASSFNFAETQYF	TGTGCCAGCAGCTTCAACTTTGCCGAGACCCAGTACTTC	TRBV5-4	TRBJ2-5	-	-
CASSRTGSNQPQHF	TGTGCCAGCAGTAGGACAGGGAGCAATCAGCCCCAGCATTTT	TRBV6-1	TRBJ1-5	-	TRBD1
CASSFRTSGSDTQYF	TGTGCCAGCAGCTTCCGGACTAGCGGTTCAGATACGCAGTATTTT	TRBV5-8	TRBJ2-3	-	TRBD2
CASNYVQGAFDEQYF	TGTGCCAGCAATTACGTACAGGGGGCTTTTGACGAGCAGTACTTC	TRBV6-5	TRBJ2-7	-	TRBD1
CASSPEGLRGEQYF	TGTGCCAGCAGCCCGGAGGGCCTACGGGGCGAGCAGTACTTC	TRBV11-1	TRBJ2-7	-	-
CASSQGAQETQYF	TGTGCCAGCAGCCAGGGGGCACAAGAGACCCAGTACTTC	TRBV7-8	TRBJ2-5	-	TRBD1
CASSLDRGGFFNEQFF	TGTGCCAGCAGCTTAGATCGGGGGGGTTTTTTCAATGAGCAGTTCTTC	TRBV5-6	TRBJ2-1	-	TRBD2
CASRGEPGGNIQYF	TGTGCCAGCAGAGGGGAGCCAGGAGGAAACATTCAGTACTTC	TRBV2	TRBJ2-4	medium-sized	-
CASSPAGPDGYTF	TGTGCCAGCAGCCCCGCCGGGCCAGATGGCTACACCTTC	TRBV5-6	TRBJ1-2	-	-
CASSQFRNTEAFF	TGTGCCAGCAGCCAATTCAGAAACACTGAAGCTTTCTTT	TRBV14	TRBJ1-1	few	-
CASSSGRHGKQYF	TGCGCCAGCAGCTCGGGTCGCCACGGGAAGCAGTACTTC	TRBV5-1	TRBJ2-7	-	-
CASALRPGTGELFF	TGTGCTAGTGCCCTAAGGCCAGGGACCGGGGAGCTGTTTTTT	TRBV12-5	TRBJ2-2	-	-
CASSLASSQGRNYGYTF	TGTGCCAGCAGCTTAGCCAGCAGCCAGGGGCGTAACTATGGCTACACCTTC	TRBV7-9	TRBJ1-2	-	-
CASSEEQGGFSYTF	TGCGCCAGCAGCGAGGAGCAGGGGGGGTTTAGCTACACCTTC	TRBV5-1	TRBJ1-2	-	TRBD1
CASSLTSGGANTQYF	TGTGCCAGCAGTTTGACTAGCGGGGGGGCCAATACGCAGTATTTT	TRBV6-4	TRBJ2-3	few	TRBD2
CASNAAGAQFF	TGTGCCAGCAACGCCGCGGGGGCGCAGTTCTTC	TRBV6-4	TRBJ2-1	-	-
CASSRTGANVLTF	TGTGCCAGCAGCCGAACTGGGGCCAACGTCCTGACTTTC	TRBV9	TRBJ2-6	-	-
CAIRRGGTQYF	TGTGCCATCAGACGGGGGGGTACGCAGTATTTT	TRBV10-3	TRBJ2-3	few	TRBD2
CASRVFGQPGEKLFF	TGCGCCAGCAGGGTATTTGGGCAACCCGGCGAAAAACTGTTTTTT	TRBV10-2	TRBJ1-4	-	-
CASSTGLSEPNEQFF	TGCGCCAGCAGCACCGGACTAAGCGAGCCCAATGAGCAGTTCTTC	TRBV5-1	TRBJ2-1	-	-
CASSEDRPYGYTF	TGTGCCAGCAGTGAAGATAGGCCCTATGGCTACACCTTC	TRBV6-1	TRBJ1-2	many	-
CASSQDSSNEQYF	TGCGCCAGCAGCCAGGACTCTTCAAACGAGCAGTACTTC	TRBV5-1	TRBJ2-7	few	-
CASSPQGTGPYNEQFF	TGTGCCAGCAGCCCTCAAGGCACTGGACCCTACAATGAGCAGTTCTTC	TRBV11-3	TRBJ2-1	once	-
CASSFMSPGANVLTF	TGTGCCAGCAGTTTCATGAGCCCCGGGGCCAACGTCCTGACTTTC	TRBV27	TRBJ2-6	-	-
CASSLAAGGAGSNSPLHF	TGTGCCAGCAGCTTAGCCGCAGGAGGGGCAGGGTCGAATTCACCCCTCCACTTT	TRBV7-2	TRBJ1-6	-	-
CAWVTEEQETQYF	TGTGCCTGGGTGACGGAAGAACAAGAGACCCAGTACTTC	TRBV30	TRBJ2-5	-	-